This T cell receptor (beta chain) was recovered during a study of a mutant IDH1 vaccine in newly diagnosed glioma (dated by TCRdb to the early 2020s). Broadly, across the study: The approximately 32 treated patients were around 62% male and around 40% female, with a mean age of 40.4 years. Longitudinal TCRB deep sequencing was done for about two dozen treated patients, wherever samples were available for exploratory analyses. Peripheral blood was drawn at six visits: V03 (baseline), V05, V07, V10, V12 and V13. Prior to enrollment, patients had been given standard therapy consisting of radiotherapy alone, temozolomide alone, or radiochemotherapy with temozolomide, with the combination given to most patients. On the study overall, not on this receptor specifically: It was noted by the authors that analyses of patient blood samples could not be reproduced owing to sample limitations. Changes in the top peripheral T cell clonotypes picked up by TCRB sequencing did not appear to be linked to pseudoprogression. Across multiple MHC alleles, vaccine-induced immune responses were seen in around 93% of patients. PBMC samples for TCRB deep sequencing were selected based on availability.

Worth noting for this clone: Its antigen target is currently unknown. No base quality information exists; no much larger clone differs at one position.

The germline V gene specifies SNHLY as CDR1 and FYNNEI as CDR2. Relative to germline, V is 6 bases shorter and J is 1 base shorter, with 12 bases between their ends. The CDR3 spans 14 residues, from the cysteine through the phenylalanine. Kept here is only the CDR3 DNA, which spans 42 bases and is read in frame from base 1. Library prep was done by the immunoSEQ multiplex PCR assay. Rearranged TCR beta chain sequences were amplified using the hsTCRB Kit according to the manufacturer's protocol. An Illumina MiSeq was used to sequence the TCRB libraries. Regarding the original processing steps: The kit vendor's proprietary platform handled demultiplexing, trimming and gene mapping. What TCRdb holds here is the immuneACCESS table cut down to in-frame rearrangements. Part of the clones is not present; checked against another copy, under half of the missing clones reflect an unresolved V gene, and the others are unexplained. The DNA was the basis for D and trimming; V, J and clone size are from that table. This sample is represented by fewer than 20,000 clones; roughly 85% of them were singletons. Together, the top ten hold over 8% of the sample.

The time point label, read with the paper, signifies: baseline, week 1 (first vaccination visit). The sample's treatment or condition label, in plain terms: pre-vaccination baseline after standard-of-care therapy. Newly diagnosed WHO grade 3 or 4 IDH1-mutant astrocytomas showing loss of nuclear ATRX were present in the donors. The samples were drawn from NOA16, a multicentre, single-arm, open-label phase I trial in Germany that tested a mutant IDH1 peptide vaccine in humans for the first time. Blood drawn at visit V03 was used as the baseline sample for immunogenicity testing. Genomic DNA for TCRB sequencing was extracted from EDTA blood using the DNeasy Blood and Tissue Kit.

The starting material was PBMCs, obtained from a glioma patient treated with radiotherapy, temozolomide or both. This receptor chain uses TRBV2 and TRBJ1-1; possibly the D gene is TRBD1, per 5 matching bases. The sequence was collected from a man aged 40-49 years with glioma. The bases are TGTGCCAGCAGGGGGCTATATCAGAACACTGAAGCTTTCTTT. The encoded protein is CASRGLYQNTEAFF.